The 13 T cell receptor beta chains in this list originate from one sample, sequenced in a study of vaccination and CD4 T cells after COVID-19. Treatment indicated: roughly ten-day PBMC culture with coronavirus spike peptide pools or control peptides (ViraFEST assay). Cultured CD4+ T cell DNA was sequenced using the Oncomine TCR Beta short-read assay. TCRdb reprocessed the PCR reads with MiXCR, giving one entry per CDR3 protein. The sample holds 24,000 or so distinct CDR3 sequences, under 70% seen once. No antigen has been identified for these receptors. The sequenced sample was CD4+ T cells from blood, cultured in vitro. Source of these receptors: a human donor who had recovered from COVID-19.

As DNA, the CDR3 is TGTGCCACCAGTGATTTCGACGAGCAGTACTTC. Residues: CATSDFDEQYF. The rearrangement uses TRBV24-1 and TRBJ2-7; D not certain. Trimming pared 1 base from V and 5 bases from J, leaving 2 bases between. Germline loops: CDR1 KGHDR, CDR2 SFDVKD. This CDR3 has 11 amino acids.

CDR3 coding DNA: TGTGCCAGTAGTATCAACCCGAGCACCGGGGAGCTGTTTTTT. Residues: CASSINPSTGELFF. V is TRBV19 and J is TRBJ2-2; unclear D gene. Germline V gene data show CDR1 as LNHDA and CDR2 as SQIVND (reference sequence). This CDR3 spans 14 amino acids. V was cut by 3 bases and J by 4 bases, with 9 bases left in between.

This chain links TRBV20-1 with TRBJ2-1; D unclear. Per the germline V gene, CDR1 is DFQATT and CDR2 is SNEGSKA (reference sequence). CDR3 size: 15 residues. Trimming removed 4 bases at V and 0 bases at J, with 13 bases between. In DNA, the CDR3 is TGCAGTGCTACCCAGCCTTTCAGCTCCTACAATGAGCAGTTCTTC. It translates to CSATQPFSSYNEQFF.

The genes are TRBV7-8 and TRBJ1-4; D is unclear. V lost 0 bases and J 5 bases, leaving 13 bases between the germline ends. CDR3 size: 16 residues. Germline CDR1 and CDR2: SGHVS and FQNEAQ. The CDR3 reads CASSLARVVFNEKLFF. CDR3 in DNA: TGTGCCAGCAGCTTAGCGAGGGTGGTTTTCAATGAAAAACTGTTTTTT.

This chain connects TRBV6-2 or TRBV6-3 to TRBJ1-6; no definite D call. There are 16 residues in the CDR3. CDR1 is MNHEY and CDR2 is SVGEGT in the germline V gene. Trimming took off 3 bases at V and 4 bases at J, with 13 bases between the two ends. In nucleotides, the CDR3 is TGTGCCAGCAGTTATCGTCGCGGAACTTATAATTCACCCCTCCACTTT. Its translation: CASSYRRGTYNSPLHF.

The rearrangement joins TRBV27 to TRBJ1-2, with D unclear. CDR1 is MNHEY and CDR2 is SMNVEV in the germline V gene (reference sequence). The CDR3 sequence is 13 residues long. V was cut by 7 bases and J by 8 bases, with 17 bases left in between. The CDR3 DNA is TGTGCCAGCACCACCCCGGGGTTCGAGGGCTACACCTTC. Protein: CASTTPGFEGYTF.

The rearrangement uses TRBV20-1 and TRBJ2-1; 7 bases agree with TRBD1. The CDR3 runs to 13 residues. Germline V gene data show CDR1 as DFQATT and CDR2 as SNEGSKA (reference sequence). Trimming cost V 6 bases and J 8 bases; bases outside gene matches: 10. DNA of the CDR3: TGCAGTGCCCTTAGACAGGGATGGTATGAGCAGTTCTTC. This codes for CSALRQGWYEQFF.

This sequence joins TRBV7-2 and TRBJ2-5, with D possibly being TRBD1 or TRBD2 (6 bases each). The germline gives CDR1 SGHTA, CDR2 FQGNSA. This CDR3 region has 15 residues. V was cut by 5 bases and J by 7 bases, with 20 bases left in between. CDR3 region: CASSLSRTEGGTQYF. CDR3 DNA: TGTGCCAGCAGCCTTTCTCGGACAGAGGGAGGGACCCAGTACTTC. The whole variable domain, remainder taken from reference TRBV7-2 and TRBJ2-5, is GAGVSQSPSNKVTEKGKDVELRCDPISGHTALYWYRQSLGQGLEFLIYFQGNSAPDKSGLPSDRFSAERTGGSVSTLTIQRTQQEDSAVYLCASSLSRTEGGTQYFGPGTRLLVL.

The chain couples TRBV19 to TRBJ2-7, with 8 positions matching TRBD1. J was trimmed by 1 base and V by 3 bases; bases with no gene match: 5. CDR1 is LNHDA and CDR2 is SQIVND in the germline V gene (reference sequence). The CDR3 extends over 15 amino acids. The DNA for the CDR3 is TGTGCCAGTAGTATGGGACAGGAAACTTCCTACGAGCAGTACTTC. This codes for CASSMGQETSYEQYF.

Here the CDR3 reads CASSVPGVLNTEAFF. In DNA form, the CDR3 reads TGTGCCAGCAGTGTACCAGGGGTCTTGAACACTGAAGCTTTCTTT. This chain uses TRBV6-1 with TRBJ1-1, with TRBD1 as a possible D gene (6 bases). CDR3 length equals 15 residues. The V and J ends lost 4 bases and 0 bases respectively, with 12 bases between them. Per the germline V gene, CDR1 is MNHNS and CDR2 is SASEGT.

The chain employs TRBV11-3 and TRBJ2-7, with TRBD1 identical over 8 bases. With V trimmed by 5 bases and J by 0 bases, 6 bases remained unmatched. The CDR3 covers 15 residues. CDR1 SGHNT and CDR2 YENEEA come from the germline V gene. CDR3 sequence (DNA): TGTGCCAGCAGCGGACGACAGGGGATCTCCTACGAGCAGTACTTC. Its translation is CASSGRQGISYEQYF.

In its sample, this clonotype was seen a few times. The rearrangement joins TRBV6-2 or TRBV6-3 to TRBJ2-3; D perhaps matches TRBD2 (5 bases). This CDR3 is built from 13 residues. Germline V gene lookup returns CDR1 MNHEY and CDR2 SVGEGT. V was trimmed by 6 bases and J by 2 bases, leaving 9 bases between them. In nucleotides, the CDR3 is TGTGCCAGCAGGGAGGACCTCACAGATACGCAGTATTTT. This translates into CASREDLTDTQYF.

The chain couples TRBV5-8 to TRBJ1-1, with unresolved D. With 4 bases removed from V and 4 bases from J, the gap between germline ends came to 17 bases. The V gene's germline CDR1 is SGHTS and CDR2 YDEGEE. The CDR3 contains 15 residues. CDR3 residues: CASSRRAGGFTEAFF. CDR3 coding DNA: TGTGCCAGCAGCCGCCGGGCCGGAGGGTTCACTGAAGCTTTCTTT.